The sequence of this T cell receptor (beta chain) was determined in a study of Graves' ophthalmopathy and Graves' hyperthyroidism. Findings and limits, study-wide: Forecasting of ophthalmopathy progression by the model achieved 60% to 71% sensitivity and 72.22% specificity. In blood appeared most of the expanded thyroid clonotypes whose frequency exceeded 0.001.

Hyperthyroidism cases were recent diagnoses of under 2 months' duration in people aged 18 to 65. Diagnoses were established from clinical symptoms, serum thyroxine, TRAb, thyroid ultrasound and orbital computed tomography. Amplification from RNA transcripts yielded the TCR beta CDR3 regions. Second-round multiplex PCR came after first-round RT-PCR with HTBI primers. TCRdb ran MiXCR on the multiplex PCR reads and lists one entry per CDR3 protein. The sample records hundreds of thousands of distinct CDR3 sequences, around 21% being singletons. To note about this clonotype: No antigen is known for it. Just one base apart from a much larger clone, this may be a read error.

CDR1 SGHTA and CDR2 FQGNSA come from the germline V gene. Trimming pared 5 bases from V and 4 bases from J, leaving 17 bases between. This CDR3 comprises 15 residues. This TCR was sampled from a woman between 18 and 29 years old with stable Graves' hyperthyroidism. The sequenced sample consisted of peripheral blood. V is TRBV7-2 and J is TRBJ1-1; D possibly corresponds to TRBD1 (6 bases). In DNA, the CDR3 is TGTGCCAGCAGCCCTCCCCGGACAGAGAGCACTGAAGCTTTCTTT. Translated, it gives CASSPPRTESTEAFF.